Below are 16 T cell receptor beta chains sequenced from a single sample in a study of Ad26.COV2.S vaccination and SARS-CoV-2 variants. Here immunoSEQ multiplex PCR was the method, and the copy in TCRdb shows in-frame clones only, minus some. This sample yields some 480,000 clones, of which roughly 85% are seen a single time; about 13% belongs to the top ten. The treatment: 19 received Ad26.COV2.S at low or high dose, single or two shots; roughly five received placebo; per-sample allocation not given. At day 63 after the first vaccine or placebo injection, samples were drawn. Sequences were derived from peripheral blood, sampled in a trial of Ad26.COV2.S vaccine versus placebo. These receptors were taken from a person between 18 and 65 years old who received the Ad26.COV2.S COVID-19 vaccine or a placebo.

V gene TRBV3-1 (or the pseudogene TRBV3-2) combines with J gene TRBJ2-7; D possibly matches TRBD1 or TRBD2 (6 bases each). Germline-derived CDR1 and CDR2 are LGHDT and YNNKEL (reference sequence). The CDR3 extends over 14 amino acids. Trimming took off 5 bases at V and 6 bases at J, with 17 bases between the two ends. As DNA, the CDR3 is TGTGCCAGCAGCAATGCGGGACAAACAACCGAGCAGTACTTC. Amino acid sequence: CASSNAGQTTEQYF.

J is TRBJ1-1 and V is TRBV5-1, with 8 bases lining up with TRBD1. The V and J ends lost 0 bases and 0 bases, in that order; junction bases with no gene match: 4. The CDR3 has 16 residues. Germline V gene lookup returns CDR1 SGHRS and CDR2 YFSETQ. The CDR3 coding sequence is TGCGCCAGCAGCTTGGCCCAGGGACAGGTGAACACTGAAGCTTTCTTT. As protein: CASSLAQGQVNTEAFF.

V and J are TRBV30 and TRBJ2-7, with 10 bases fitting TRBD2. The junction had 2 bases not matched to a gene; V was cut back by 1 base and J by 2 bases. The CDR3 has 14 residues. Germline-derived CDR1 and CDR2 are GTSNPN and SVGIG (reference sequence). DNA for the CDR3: TGTGCCTGGAGTGCAGCGGGAGGGCCCTACGAGCAGTACTTC. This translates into CAWSAAGGPYEQYF.

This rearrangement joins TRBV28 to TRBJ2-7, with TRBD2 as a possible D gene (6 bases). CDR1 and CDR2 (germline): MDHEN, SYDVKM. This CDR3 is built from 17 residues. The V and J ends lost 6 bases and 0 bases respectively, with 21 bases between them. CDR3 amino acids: CASSPLRGSGASYEQYF. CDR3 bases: TGTGCCAGCAGCCCCCTGCGGGGTAGCGGAGCCTCCTACGAGCAGTACTTC.

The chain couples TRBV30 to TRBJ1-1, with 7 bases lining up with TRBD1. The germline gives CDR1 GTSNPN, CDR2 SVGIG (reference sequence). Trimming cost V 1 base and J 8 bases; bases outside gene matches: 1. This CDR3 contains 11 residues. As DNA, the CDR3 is TGTGCCTGGAGTGGGGGACAGGAAGCTTTCTTT. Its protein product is CAWSGGQEAFF.

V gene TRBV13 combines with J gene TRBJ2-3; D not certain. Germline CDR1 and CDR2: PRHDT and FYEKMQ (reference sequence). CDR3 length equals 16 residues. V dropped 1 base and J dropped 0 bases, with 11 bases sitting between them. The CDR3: CASSLVDCPSTDTQYF. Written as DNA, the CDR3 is TGTGCCAGCAGCTTAGTTGACTGCCCTAGCACAGATACGCAGTATTTT.

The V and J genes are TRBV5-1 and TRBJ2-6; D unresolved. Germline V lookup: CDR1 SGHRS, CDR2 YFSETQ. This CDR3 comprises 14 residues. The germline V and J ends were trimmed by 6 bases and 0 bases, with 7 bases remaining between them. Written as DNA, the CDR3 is TGCGCCAGCAAATTCAACTCTGGGGCCAACGTCCTGACTTTC. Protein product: CASKFNSGANVLTF.

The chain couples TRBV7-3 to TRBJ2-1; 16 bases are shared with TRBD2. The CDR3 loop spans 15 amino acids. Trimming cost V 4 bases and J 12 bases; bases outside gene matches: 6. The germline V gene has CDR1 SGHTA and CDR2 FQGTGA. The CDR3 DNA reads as TGTGCCAGCAGCTGGGGACTAGCGGGAGGGTTAGGGCAGTTCTTC. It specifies CASSWGLAGGLGQFF.

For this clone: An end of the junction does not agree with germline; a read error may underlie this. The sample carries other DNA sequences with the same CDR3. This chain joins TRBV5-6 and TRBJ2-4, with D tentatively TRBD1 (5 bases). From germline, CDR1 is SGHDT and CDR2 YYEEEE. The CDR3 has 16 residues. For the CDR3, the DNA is TGTGCTAGCAGCTTGGGTCCAGGGATCGGCAAAAACATTCAGTACTTC. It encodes CASSLGPGIGKNIQYF.

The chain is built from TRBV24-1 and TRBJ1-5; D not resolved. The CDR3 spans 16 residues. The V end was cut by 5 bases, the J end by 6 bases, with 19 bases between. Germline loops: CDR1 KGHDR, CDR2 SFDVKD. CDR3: CATSVTLEWVAQPQHF. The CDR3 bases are TGTGCCACCAGTGTCACCCTAGAGTGGGTGGCTCAGCCCCAGCATTTT.

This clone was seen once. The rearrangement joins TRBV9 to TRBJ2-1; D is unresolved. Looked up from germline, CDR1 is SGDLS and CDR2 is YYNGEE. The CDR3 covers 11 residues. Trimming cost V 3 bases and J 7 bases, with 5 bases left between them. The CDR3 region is CASSALNEQFF. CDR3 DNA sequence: TGTGCCAGCAGCGCCCTGAATGAGCAGTTCTTC.

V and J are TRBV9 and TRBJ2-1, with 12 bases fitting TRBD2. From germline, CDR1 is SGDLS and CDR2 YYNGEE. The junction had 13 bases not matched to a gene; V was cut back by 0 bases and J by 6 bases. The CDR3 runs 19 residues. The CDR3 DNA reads TGTGCCAGCAGCGTAGGTCATAGGTCGTCTAGCGGGAGGGTCAATGAGCAGTTCTTC. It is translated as CASSVGHRSSSGRVNEQFF.

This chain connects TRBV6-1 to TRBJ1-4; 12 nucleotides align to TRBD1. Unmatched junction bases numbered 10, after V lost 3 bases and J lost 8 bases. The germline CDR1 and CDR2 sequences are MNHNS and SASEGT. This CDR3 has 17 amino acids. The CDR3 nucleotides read TGTGCCAGCAGTGAGGGACAGGGGGCTAGGTTAGAGGAAAAACTGTTTTTT. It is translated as CASSEGQGARLEEKLFF.

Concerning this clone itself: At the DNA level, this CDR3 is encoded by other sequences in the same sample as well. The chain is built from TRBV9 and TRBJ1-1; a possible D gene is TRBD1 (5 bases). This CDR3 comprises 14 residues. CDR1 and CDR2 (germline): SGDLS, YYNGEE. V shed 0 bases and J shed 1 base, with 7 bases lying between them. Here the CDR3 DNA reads TGTGCCAGCAGCGTAGCAGGGCCGAACACTGAAGCTTTCTTT. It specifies CASSVAGPNTEAFF.

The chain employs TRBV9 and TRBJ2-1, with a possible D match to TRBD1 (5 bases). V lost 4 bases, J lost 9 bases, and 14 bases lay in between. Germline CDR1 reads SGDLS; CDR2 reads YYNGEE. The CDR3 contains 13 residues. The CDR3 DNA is TGTGCCAGCAGCCACTCGGACCAGGGTGAGCAGTTCTTC. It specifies CASSHSDQGEQFF. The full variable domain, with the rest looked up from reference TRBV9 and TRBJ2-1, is DSGVTQTPKHLITATGQRVTLRCSPRSGDLSVYWYQQSLDQGLQFLIQYYNGEERAKGNILERFSAQQFPDLHSELNLSSLELGDSALYFCASSHSDQGEQFFGPGTRLTVL.

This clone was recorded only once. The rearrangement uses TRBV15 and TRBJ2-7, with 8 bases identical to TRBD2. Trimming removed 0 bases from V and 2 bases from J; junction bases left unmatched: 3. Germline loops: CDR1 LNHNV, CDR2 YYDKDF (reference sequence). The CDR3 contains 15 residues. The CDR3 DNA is TGTGCCACCAGCAGAGATCAGCGGGGGACCTACGAGCAGTACTTC. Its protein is CATSRDQRGTYEQYF.